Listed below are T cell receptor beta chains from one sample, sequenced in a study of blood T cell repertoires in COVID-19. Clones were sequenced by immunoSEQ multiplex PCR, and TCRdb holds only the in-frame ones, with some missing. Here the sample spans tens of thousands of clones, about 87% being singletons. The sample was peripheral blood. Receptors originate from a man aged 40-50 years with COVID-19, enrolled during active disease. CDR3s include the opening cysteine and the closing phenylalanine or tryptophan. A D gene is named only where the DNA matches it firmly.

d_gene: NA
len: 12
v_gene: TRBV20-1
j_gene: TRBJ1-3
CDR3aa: CSASSRGNTIYF

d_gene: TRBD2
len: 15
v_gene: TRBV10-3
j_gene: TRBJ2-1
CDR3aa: CAILSSGRSYNEQFF

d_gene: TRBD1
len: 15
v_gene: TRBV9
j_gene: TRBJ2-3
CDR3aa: CASSFRGTAPDTQYF

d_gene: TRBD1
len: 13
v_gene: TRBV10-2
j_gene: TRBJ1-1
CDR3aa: CASGTGDMTEAFF

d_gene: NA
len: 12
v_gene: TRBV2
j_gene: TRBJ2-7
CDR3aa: CASSVRGYEQYF

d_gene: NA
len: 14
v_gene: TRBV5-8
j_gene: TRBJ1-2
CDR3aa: CASSSQGYGYGYTF

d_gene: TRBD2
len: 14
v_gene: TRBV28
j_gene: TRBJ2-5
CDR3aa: CASGSSGEQETQYF

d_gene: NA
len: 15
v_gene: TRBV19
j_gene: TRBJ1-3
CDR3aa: CASSIGRDSGNTIYF

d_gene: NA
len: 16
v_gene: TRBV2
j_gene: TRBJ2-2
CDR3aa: CASTEKFKSGTGELFF

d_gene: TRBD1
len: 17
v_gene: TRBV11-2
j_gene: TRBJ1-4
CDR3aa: CASSSRQGRGRDEKLFF

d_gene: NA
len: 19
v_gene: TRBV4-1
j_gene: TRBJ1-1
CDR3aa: CASSQRLSGTPNQNTEAFF

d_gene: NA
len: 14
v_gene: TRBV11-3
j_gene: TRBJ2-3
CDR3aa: CASSFGGDTDTQYF

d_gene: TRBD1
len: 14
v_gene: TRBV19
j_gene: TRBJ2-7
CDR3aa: CASSRDSMIYEQYF

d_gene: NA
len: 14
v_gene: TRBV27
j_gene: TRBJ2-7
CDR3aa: CASSITGTIYEQYF

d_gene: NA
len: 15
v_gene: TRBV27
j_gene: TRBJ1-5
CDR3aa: CASSLYGGGNQPQHF